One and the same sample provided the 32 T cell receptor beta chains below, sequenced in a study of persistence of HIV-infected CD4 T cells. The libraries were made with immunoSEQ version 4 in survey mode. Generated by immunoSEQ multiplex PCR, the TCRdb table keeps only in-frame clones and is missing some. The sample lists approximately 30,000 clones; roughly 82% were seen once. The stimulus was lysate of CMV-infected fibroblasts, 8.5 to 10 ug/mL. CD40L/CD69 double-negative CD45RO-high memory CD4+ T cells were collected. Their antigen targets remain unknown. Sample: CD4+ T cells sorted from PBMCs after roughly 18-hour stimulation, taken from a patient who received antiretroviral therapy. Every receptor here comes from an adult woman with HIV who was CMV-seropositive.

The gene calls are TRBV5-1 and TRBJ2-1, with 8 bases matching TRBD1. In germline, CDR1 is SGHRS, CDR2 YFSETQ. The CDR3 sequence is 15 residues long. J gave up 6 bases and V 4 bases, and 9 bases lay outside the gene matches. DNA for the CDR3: TGCGCCAGCAGCACCGGACAGGGTCCTTCCAATGAGCAGTTCTTC. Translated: CASSTGQGPSNEQFF.

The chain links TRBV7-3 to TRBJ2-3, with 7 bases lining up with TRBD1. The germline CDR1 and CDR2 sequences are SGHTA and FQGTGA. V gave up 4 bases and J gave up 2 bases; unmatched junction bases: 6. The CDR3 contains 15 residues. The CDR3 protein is CASSSDRTLTDTQYF. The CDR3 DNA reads TGTGCCAGCAGCTCGGACAGGACGCTCACAGATACGCAGTATTTT.

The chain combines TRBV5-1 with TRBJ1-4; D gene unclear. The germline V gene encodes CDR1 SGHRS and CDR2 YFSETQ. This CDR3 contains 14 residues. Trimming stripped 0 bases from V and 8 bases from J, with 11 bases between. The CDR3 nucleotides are TGCGCCAGCAGCTTGGGAGCGGTGGACGAAAAACTGTTTTTT. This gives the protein CASSLGAVDEKLFF.

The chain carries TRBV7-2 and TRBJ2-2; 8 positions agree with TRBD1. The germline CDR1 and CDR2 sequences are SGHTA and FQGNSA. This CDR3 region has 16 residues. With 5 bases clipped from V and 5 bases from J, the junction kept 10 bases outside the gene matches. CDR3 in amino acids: CASSRKGQGGTGELFF. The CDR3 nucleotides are TGTGCCAGCAGCCGTAAAGGACAGGGTGGTACCGGGGAGCTGTTTTTT. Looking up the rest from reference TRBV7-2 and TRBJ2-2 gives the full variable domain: GAGVSQSPSNKVTEKGKDVELRCDPISGHTALYWYRQSLGQGLEFLIYFQGNSAPDKSGLPSDRFSAERTGGSVSTLTIQRTQQEDSAVYLCASSRKGQGGTGELFFGEGSRLTVL.

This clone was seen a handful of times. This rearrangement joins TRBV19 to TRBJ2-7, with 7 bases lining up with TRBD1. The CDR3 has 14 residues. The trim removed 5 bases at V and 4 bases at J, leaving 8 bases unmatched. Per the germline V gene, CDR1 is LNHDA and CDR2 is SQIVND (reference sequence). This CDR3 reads CASSSPGQRYEQYF. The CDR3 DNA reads TGTGCCAGTAGTTCCCCGGGACAGAGGTACGAGCAGTACTTC.

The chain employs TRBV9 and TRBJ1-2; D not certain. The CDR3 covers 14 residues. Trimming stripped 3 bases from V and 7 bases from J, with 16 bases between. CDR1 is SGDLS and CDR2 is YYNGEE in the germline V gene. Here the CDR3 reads CASSAHQAEGGYTF. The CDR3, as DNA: TGTGCCAGCAGCGCTCACCAGGCAGAGGGTGGCTACACCTTC. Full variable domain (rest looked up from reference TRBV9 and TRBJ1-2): DSGVTQTPKHLITATGQRVTLRCSPRSGDLSVYWYQQSLDQGLQFLIQYYNGEERAKGNILERFSAQQFPDLHSELNLSSLELGDSALYFCASSAHQAEGGYTFGSGTRLTVV.

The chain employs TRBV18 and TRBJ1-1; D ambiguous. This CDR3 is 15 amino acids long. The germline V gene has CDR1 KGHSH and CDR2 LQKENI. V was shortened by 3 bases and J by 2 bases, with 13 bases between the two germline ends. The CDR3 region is CASSPTDSGNTEAFF. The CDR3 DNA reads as TGTGCCAGCTCACCGACGGACTCCGGAAACACTGAAGCTTTCTTT.

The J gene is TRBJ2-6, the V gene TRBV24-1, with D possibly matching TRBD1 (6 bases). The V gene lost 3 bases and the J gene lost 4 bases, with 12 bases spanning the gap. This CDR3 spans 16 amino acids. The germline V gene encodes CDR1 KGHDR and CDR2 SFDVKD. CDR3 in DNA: TGTGCCACCAGTGATGGCACAGGGTTAGGGGCCAACGTCCTGACTTTC. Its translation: CATSDGTGLGANVLTF.

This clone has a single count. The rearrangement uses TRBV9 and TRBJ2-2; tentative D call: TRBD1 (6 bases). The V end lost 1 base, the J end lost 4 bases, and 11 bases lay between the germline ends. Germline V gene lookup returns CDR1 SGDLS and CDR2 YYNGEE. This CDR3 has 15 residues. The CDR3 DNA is TGTGCCAGCAGCGTATATGCAGGGGTCACCGGGGAGCTGTTTTTT. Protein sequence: CASSVYAGVTGELFF.

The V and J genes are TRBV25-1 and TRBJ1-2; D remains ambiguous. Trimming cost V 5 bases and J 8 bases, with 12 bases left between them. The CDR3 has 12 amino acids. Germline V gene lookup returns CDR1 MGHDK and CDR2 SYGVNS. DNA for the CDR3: TGTGCCAGCAGTCGGACGGCGGGAGGCTACACCTTC. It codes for CASSRTAGGYTF.

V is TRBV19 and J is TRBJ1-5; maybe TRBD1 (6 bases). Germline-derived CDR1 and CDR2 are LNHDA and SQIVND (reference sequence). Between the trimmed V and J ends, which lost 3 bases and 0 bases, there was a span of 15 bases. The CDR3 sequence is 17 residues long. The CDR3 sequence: CASSIVPMDSSNQPQHF. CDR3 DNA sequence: TGTGCCAGTAGTATTGTCCCCATGGACAGTAGCAATCAGCCCCAGCATTTT.

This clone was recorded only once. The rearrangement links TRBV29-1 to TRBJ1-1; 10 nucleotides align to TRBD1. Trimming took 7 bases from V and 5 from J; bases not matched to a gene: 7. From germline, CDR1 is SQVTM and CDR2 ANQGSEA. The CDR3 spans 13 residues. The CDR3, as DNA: TGCAGCGGCGGGACAGGGGACAGTACTGAAGCTTTCTTT. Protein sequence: CSGGTGDSTEAFF.

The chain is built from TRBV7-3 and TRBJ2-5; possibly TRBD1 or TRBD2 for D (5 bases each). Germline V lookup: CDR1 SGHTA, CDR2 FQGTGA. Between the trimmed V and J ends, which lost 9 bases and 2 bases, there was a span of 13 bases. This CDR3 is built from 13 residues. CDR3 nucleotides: TGTGCCAGTGCCGGGACGTCGCAAGAGACCCAGTACTTC. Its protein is CASAGTSQETQYF.

The CDR3 sequence is CSVEGPLGSTDTQYF. The CDR3 DNA follows: TGCAGCGTTGAAGGCCCCCTAGGGAGCACAGATACGCAGTATTTT. The chain recombines TRBV29-1 with TRBJ2-3; D remains ambiguous. V was cut by 1 base and J by 0 bases, with 11 bases left in between. The CDR3 runs 15 residues. Germline V lookup: CDR1 SQVTM, CDR2 ANQGSEA.

This CDR3 is CASSQGQVHTF. The CDR3 DNA is TGTGCCAGCAGCCAAGGACAGGTCCACACCTTC. The chain employs TRBV11-3 and TRBJ1-2, with 7 positions matching TRBD1. V was pared by 5 bases and J by 12 bases, with 6 bases of the junction left unmatched. Germline loops: CDR1 SGHNT, CDR2 YENEEA. CDR3 length: 11 amino acids.

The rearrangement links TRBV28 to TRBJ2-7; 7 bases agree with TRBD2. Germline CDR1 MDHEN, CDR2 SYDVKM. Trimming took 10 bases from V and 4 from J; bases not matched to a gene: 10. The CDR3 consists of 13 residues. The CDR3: CAIAGTTSYEQYF. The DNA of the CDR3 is TGTGCCATCGCCGGGACTACCAGTTACGAGCAGTACTTC.

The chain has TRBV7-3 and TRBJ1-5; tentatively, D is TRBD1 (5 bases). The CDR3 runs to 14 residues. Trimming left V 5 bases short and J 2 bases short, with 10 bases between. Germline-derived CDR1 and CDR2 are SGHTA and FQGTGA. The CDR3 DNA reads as TGTGCCAGCAGCCGGGACGGTCGCAATCAGCCCCAGCATTTT. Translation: CASSRDGRNQPQHF.

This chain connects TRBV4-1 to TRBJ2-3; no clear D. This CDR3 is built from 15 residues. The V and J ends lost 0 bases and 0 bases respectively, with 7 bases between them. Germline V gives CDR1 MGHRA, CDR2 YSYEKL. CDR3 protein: CASSQEGRSTDTQYF. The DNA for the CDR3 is TGCGCCAGCAGCCAAGAGGGCAGGAGCACAGATACGCAGTATTTT.

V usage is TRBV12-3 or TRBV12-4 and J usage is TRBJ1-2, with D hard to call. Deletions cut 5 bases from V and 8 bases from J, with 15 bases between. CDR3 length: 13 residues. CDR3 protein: CASSPQYPWGYTF. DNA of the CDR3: TGTGCCAGCAGTCCCCAATATCCGTGGGGCTACACCTTC.

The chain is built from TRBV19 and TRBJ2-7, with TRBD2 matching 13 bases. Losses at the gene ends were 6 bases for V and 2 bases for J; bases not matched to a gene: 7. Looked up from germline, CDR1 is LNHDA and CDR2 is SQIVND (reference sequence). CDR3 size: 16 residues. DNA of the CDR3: TGTGCCAGTAGCCCCGGACTAGCGGGGGCCCCCTACGAGCAGTACTTC. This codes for CASSPGLAGAPYEQYF.

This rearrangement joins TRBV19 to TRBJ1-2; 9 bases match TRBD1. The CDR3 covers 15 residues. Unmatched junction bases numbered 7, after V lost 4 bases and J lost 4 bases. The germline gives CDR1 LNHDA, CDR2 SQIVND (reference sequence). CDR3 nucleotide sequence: TGTGCCAGTAGTACCCAGACAGGGGGATCCTATGGCTACACCTTC. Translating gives CASSTQTGGSYGYTF.

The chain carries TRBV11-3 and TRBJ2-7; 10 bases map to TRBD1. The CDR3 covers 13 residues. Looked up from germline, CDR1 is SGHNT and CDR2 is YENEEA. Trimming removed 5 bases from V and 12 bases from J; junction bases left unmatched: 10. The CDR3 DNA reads TGTGCCAGCAGCCTCGGGACAGGGGAAGGTCGGTACTTC. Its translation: CASSLGTGEGRYF.

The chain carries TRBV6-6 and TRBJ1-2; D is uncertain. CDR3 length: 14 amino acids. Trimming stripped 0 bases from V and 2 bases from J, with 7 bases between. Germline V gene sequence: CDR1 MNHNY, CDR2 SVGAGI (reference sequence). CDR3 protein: CASSYSAGNYGYTF. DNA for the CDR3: TGTGCCAGCAGTTACTCGGCAGGCAACTATGGCTACACCTTC.

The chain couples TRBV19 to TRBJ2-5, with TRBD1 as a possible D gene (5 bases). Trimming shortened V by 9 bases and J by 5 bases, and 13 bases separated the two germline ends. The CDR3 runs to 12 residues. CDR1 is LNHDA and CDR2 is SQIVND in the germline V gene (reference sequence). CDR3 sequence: CASALAGETQYF. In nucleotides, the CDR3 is TGTGCCAGCGCCTTGGCAGGGGAGACCCAGTACTTC.

The CDR3 coding sequence is TGTGCCAGCAGCCTCATCGGGAAGGCCGCCTACAATGAGCAGTTCTTC. The encoded protein is CASSLIGKAAYNEQFF. V is TRBV11-3 and J is TRBJ2-1, with D possibly matching TRBD2 (5 bases). The CDR3 is 16 residues long. The V gene lost 5 bases and the J gene lost 2 bases, with 16 bases spanning the gap. Germline V lookup: CDR1 SGHNT, CDR2 YENEEA. Full variable domain (missing parts from reference TRBV11-3 and TRBJ2-1): EAGVVQSPRYKIIEKKQPVAFWCNPISGHNTLYWYLQNLGQGPELLIRYENEEAVDDSQLPKDRFSAERLKGVDSTLKIQPAELGDSAVYLCASSLIGKAAYNEQFFGPGTRLTVL.

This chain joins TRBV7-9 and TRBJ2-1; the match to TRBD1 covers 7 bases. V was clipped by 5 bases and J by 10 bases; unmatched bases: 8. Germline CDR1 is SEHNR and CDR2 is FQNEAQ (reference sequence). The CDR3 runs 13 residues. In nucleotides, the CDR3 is TGTGCCAGCAGCACCGACAGGGTGAAGGAGCAGTTCTTC. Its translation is CASSTDRVKEQFF.

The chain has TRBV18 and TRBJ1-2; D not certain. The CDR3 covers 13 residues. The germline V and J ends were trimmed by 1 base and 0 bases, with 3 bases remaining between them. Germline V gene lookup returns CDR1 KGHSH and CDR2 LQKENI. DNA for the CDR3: TGTGCCAGCTCACCACAGGCTAACTATGGCTACACCTTC. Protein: CASSPQANYGYTF.

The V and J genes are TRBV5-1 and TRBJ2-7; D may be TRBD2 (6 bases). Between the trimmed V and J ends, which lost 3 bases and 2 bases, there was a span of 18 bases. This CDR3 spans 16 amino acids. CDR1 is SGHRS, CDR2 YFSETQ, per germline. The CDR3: CASSSTGGEWAYEQYF. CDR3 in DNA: TGCGCCAGCAGCTCCACCGGCGGGGAATGGGCCTACGAGCAGTACTTC. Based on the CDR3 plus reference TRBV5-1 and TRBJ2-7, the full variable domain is KAGVTQTPRYLIKTRGQQVTLSCSPISGHRSVSWYQQTPGQGLQFLFEYFSETQRNKGNFPGRFSGRQFSNSRSEMNVSTLELGDSALYLCASSSTGGEWAYEQYFGPGTRLTVT.

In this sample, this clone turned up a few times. For the CDR3, the DNA is TGTGCCAGCAGTGAAAGTGGGACCCAGTACTTC. Protein product: CASSESGTQYF. The V call is TRBV2, the J call TRBJ2-5; D ambiguous. The CDR3 runs 11 residues. The germline gives CDR1 SNHLY, CDR2 FYNNEI. Trimming shortened V by 2 bases and J by 7 bases, and 5 bases separated the two germline ends.

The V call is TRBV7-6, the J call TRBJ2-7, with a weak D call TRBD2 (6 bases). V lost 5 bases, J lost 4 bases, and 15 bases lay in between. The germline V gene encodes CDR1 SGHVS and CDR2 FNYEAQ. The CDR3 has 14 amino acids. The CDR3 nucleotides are TGTGCCAGCAGCCTACAGGCGGGGTCGTACGAGCAGTACTTC. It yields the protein CASSLQAGSYEQYF.

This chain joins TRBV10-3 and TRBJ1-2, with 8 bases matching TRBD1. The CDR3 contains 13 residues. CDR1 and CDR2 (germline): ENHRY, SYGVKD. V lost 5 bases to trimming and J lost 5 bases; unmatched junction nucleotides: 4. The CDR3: CAISLQGDYGYTF. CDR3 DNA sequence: TGTGCCATCAGTTTACAGGGGGATTATGGCTACACCTTC.

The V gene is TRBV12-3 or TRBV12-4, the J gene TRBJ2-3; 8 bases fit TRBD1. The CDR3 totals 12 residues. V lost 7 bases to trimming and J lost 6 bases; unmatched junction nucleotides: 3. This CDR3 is CASKDRADTQYF. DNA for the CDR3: TGTGCCAGCAAGGACAGGGCCGATACGCAGTATTTT.